Listed here are 13 T cell receptor beta chains from one sample, sequenced in a study of T cell responses to AZD1222 COVID-19 vaccine. Sequenced by immunoSEQ multiplex PCR; TCRdb stores in-frame clones only, minus some. This sample has tens of thousands of clones, with roughly 90% found just once. The sample in question was peripheral blood, obtained on day 0 of AZD1222 vaccination. The receptors were gathered from an adult in good health.

This clone was counted a single time. The chain employs TRBV6-5 and TRBJ1-1; D ambiguous. Germline values: CDR1 MNHEY, CDR2 SVGAGI. The CDR3 consists of 13 residues. The V gene lost 7 bases and the J gene lost 0 bases, with 9 bases spanning the gap. This CDR3 reads CASNDLMNTEAFF. As DNA, the CDR3 is TGTGCCAGCAACGATCTCATGAACACTGAAGCTTTCTTT.

V usage is TRBV18 and J usage is TRBJ1-1; the D gene is possibly TRBD1 (5 bases). V was shortened by 3 bases and J by 5 bases, with 7 bases between the two germline ends. The CDR3 length is 12 residues. Germline V gene lookup returns CDR1 KGHSH and CDR2 LQKENI. This CDR3 reads CASSPDRTEAFF. DNA for the CDR3: TGTGCCAGCTCACCCGACAGAACTGAAGCTTTCTTT. Supplemented by reference TRBV18 and TRBJ1-1, the full variable domain reads NAGVMQNPRHLVRRRGQEARLRCSPMKGHSHVYWYRQLPEEGLKFMVYLQKENIIDESGMPKERFSAEFPKEGPSILRIQQVVRGDSAAYFCASSPDRTEAFFGQGTRLTVV.

This sequence joins TRBV21-1 and TRBJ2-2; TRBD2, the table's D call, was not compared with the DNA. TRBV21-1 is a recognized pseudogene. The CDR3 is made up of 17 amino acids. CDR3 bases: TGTGCCAGCAGCCCCAGGGAGGGCAAATTGAACACCGGGGAGCTGTTTTTT. As protein: CASSPREGKLNTGELFF.

The CDR3 here is CASSLAGQGGSPLHF. CDR3 sequence (DNA): TGCGCCAGCAGCTTGGCGGGACAGGGGGGGTCACCCCTCCACTTT. The chain couples TRBV5-1 to TRBJ1-6, with 11 nucleotides matching TRBD1. The CDR3 totals 15 residues. The V and J ends lost 0 bases and 10 bases, in that order; junction bases with no gene match: 3. CDR1 and CDR2 (germline): SGHRS, YFSETQ.

Only one count was recorded for this clone. This sequence joins TRBV27 and TRBJ1-2, with TRBD1 as a possible D gene (6 bases). The V gene lost 5 bases and the J gene lost 7 bases, with 14 bases spanning the gap. This CDR3 contains 13 residues. The germline V gene has CDR1 MNHEY and CDR2 SMNVEV (reference sequence). The CDR3 spells CASSPQGQRGYTF. In nucleotides, the CDR3 is TGTGCCAGCAGTCCCCAGGGGCAGCGTGGCTACACCTTC.

This chain's CDR3 is CASSPLGPREQFF. The CDR3 bases are TGTGCCAGCTCACCACTGGGGCCTCGGGAGCAGTTCTTC. The genes are TRBV18 and TRBJ2-1; the D gene is possibly TRBD1 (5 bases). CDR1 and CDR2 (germline): KGHSH, LQKENI. The V end lost 1 base, the J end lost 10 bases, and 11 bases lay between the germline ends. CDR3 length: 13 amino acids.

The V gene is TRBV10-3, the J gene TRBJ1-3; D perhaps matches TRBD1 (6 bases). CDR3 length equals 13 residues. Germline V lookup: CDR1 ENHRY, CDR2 SYGVKD. V was cut by 7 bases and J by 4 bases, with 11 bases left in between. CDR3 DNA: TGTGCCATCAAACAGGGTGGAGGAAACACCATATATTTT. This codes for CAIKQGGGNTIYF.

The J gene is TRBJ1-2, the V gene TRBV7-2; 7 nucleotides align to TRBD1. CDR1 SGHTA and CDR2 FQGNSA come from the germline V gene. CDR3 size: 14 residues. V was pared by 1 base and J by 4 bases, with 3 bases of the junction left unmatched. CDR3 coding DNA: TGTGCCAGCAGCTTAGATGGGACAGTCTATGGCTACACCTTC. Its protein product is CASSLDGTVYGYTF.

The gene calls are TRBV6-5 and TRBJ1-4, with D hard to call. The CDR3 has 14 amino acids. Germline V gene data show CDR1 as MNHEY and CDR2 as SVGAGI. Trimming stripped 6 bases from V and 7 bases from J, with 15 bases between. The CDR3 nucleotides are TGTGCCAGCAGACGAAATGAAGAAAGTGAAAAACTGTTTTTT. It encodes CASRRNEESEKLFF.

The CDR3 is CATSDFAGQGYTF. CDR3 sequence (DNA): TGTGCCACCAGTGATTTCGCAGGGCAGGGCTACACCTTC. The chain employs TRBV24-1 and TRBJ1-2; D is possibly TRBD1 (5 bases). The CDR3 covers 13 residues. Germline values: CDR1 KGHDR, CDR2 SFDVKD. Trimming pared 1 base from V and 8 bases from J, leaving 10 bases between.

The rearrangement links TRBV2 to TRBJ2-4; D is unclear. This CDR3 comprises 15 residues. V gave up 5 bases and J gave up 1 base, with 12 bases separating them. The germline V gene encodes CDR1 SNHLY and CDR2 FYNNEI. The DNA for the CDR3 is TGTGCCAGCAGTTTAGAATTGGGGGCCAAAAACATTCAGTACTTC. Amino acids: CASSLELGAKNIQYF.

J is TRBJ2-3 and V is TRBV2; no definite D call. Per germline, CDR1 SNHLY and CDR2 FYNNEI. The CDR3 spans 13 residues. V lost 3 bases, J lost 1 base, and 5 bases lay in between. The CDR3 protein is CASSDAGTDTQYF. CDR3 bases: TGTGCCAGCAGTGATGCGGGCACAGATACGCAGTATTTT.

The chain has TRBV7-9 and TRBJ2-5, with a tentative D call TRBD2 (5 bases). The CDR3 contains 14 residues. From germline, CDR1 is SEHNR and CDR2 FQNEAQ (reference sequence). Trimming took off 3 bases at V and 2 bases at J, with 10 bases between the two ends. CDR3: CASSLRTDQETQYF. The CDR3 DNA reads TGTGCCAGCAGCTTGAGGACTGATCAAGAGACCCAGTACTTC.